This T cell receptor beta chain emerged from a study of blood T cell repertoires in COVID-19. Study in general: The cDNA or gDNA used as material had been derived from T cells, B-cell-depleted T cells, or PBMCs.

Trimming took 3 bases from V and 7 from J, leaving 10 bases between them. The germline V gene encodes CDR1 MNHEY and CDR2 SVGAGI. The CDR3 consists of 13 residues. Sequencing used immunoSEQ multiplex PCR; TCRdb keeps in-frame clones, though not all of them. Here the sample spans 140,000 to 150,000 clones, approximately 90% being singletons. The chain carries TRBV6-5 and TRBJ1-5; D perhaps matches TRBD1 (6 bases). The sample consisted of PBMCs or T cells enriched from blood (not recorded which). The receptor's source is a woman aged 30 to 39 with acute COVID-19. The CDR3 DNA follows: TGTGCCAGCAGTTATAATCAGGGGCAGCCCCAGCATTTT. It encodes CASSYNQGQPQHF.